A selection of T cell receptor beta chains follows, all from one sample in a study of T cell responses to AZD1222 COVID-19 vaccine. Here immunoSEQ multiplex PCR was the method, and the copy in TCRdb shows in-frame clones only, minus some. The table shows 150,000 or so clones, with 75% to 90% occurring only once. Sequencing used peripheral blood, obtained 28 days after the second AZD1222 dose. The receptors were sampled from an adult who received the AZD1222 COVID-19 vaccine. Both conserved end residues are part of each CDR3. The order of the fields is J gene, V gene, D gene, clone size, CDR3 length, CDR3 DNA, CDR3 protein. The D gene is left open where the match is weak. Clone sizes are given selectively: once, few, many, or a class where the clone is expanded.

j_call: TRBJ1-1; v_call: TRBV5-1; d_call: NA; clone_size: NA; cdr3_length: 15; cdr3_nt: TGCGCCAGCAGCTCGGTGGCAGGAACTAACACTGAAGCTTTCTTT; cdr3_aa: CASSSVAGTNTEAFF
j_call: TRBJ2-2; v_call: TRBV7-3; d_call: NA; clone_size: NA; cdr3_length: 12; cdr3_nt: TGTGCCAGCAGCTTAACGACCGGGGAGCTGTTTTTT; cdr3_aa: CASSLTTGELFF
j_call: TRBJ1-1; v_call: TRBV2; d_call: TRBD1; clone_size: NA; cdr3_length: 17; cdr3_nt: TGTGCCAGCAATCGTTTTCAGGGGGCGCAGAGAAACACTGAAGCTTTCTTT; cdr3_aa: CASNRFQGAQRNTEAFF
j_call: TRBJ1-1; v_call: TRBV5-1; d_call: NA; clone_size: NA; cdr3_length: 15; cdr3_nt: TGCGCCAGCAGCTTAACAGGGTTGGGGAACACTGAAGCTTTCTTT; cdr3_aa: CASSLTGLGNTEAFF
j_call: TRBJ2-1; v_call: TRBV19; d_call: TRBD2; clone_size: NA; cdr3_length: 15; cdr3_nt: TGTGCCAGTAGTAGGACTAGCGGGGCATACAATGAGCAGTTCTTC; cdr3_aa: CASSRTSGAYNEQFF
j_call: TRBJ1-4; v_call: TRBV2; d_call: NA; clone_size: NA; cdr3_length: 13; cdr3_nt: TGTGCCAGCCTACACCAACGAAATGAAAAACTGTTTTTT; cdr3_aa: CASLHQRNEKLFF
j_call: TRBJ1-5; v_call: TRBV2; d_call: NA; clone_size: NA; cdr3_length: 15; cdr3_nt: TGTGCCAGCAGTGAGAGGCAGTTTCGGAATCAGCCCCAGCATTTT; cdr3_aa: CASSERQFRNQPQHF
j_call: TRBJ1-2; v_call: TRBV6-5; d_call: NA; clone_size: NA; cdr3_length: 12; cdr3_nt: TGTGCCAGCCTTCGGGGTGGCTATGGCTACACCTTC; cdr3_aa: CASLRGGYGYTF
j_call: TRBJ2-2; v_call: TRBV27; d_call: NA; clone_size: NA; cdr3_length: 15; cdr3_nt: TGTGCCAGCAGTTTATCAGGCAGGCTAGGCGGGGAGCTGTTTTTT; cdr3_aa: CASSLSGRLGGELFF
j_call: TRBJ2-4; v_call: TRBV28; d_call: TRBD1; clone_size: NA; cdr3_length: 16; cdr3_nt: TGTGCCAGCAGTCAAGACAGGGGGAGAGCCAAAAACATTCAGTACTTC; cdr3_aa: CASSQDRGRAKNIQYF
j_call: TRBJ1-1; v_call: TRBV3-1/TRBV3-2; d_call: NA; clone_size: NA; cdr3_length: 12; cdr3_nt: TGTGCCAGCAGCCAGGAGGGCACTGAAGCTTTCTTT; cdr3_aa: CASSQEGTEAFF
j_call: TRBJ1-3; v_call: TRBV28; d_call: TRBD1; clone_size: few; cdr3_length: 15; cdr3_nt: TGTGCCAGCAGCGATACAGGGGGCTTGCGAAACACCATATATTTT; cdr3_aa: CASSDTGGLRNTIYF
j_call: TRBJ2-2; v_call: TRBV19; d_call: NA; clone_size: NA; cdr3_length: 12; cdr3_nt: TGTGCCAGTAGTATCGCTACCGGGGAGCTGTTTTTT; cdr3_aa: CASSIATGELFF
j_call: TRBJ2-1; v_call: TRBV2; d_call: NA; clone_size: NA; cdr3_length: 16; cdr3_nt: TGTGCCAGCAGGACCTACCGGATTAGCTCCTACAATGAGCAGTTCTTC; cdr3_aa: CASRTYRISSYNEQFF
j_call: TRBJ2-3; v_call: TRBV5-1; d_call: NA; clone_size: NA; cdr3_length: 15; cdr3_nt: TGCGCCAGCAGGGGGACGGCCATCCCCACAGATACGCAGTATTTT; cdr3_aa: CASRGTAIPTDTQYF
j_call: TRBJ1-6; v_call: TRBV12-3/TRBV12-4; d_call: TRBD1; clone_size: NA; cdr3_length: 13; cdr3_nt: TGTGCCAGCAGACGGGACAGGGACTCACCCCTCCACTTT; cdr3_aa: CASRRDRDSPLHF
j_call: TRBJ2-7; v_call: TRBV2; d_call: NA; clone_size: NA; cdr3_length: 14; cdr3_nt: TGTGCCAGCAGTGAGGAGGCTGGGAACTACGAGCAGTACTTC; cdr3_aa: CASSEEAGNYEQYF
j_call: TRBJ1-1; v_call: TRBV3-1/TRBV3-2; d_call: NA; clone_size: NA; cdr3_length: 14; cdr3_nt: TGTGCCAGCAGCCAAGTGGCAGGGAACACTGAAGCTTTCTTT; cdr3_aa: CASSQVAGNTEAFF
j_call: TRBJ1-2; v_call: TRBV19; d_call: NA; clone_size: once; cdr3_length: 14; cdr3_nt: TGTGCCAGTAGCGGGGATCCAATAGGGTATGGCTACACCTTC; cdr3_aa: CASSGDPIGYGYTF
j_call: TRBJ2-1; v_call: TRBV3-1/TRBV3-2; d_call: NA; clone_size: NA; cdr3_length: 13; cdr3_nt: TGTGCCAGCAGGTTACCTGGGGGCAATGAGCAGTTCTTC; cdr3_aa: CASRLPGGNEQFF
j_call: TRBJ2-5; v_call: TRBV11-2; d_call: TRBD2; clone_size: NA; cdr3_length: 18; cdr3_nt: TGTGCCAGCAGCTCTCGGACGGGACTAGCAGTGTACCAAGAGACCCAGTACTTC; cdr3_aa: CASSSRTGLAVYQETQYF
j_call: TRBJ1-4; v_call: TRBV20-1; d_call: NA; clone_size: NA; cdr3_length: 11; cdr3_nt: TGCAGTGCTGGGGGGGTTGAAAAACTGTTTTTT; cdr3_aa: CSAGGVEKLFF
j_call: TRBJ2-6; v_call: TRBV7-3; d_call: TRBD2; clone_size: NA; cdr3_length: 18; cdr3_nt: TGTGCCAGCAGCTTACAGCTAGCGGGAGCGGTTGGGGCCAACGTCCTGACTTTC; cdr3_aa: CASSLQLAGAVGANVLTF
j_call: TRBJ1-2; v_call: TRBV20-1; d_call: NA; clone_size: NA; cdr3_length: 11; cdr3_nt: TGCAGTGCTAGTAGGGGCGCTGGCTACACCTTC; cdr3_aa: CSASRGAGYTF
j_call: TRBJ1-3; v_call: TRBV6-1; d_call: NA; clone_size: NA; cdr3_length: 13; cdr3_nt: TGTGCCAGCAGTGAACTACAGCGAAACACCATATATTTT; cdr3_aa: CASSELQRNTIYF
j_call: TRBJ2-1; v_call: TRBV7-2; d_call: NA; clone_size: once; cdr3_length: 13; cdr3_nt: TGTGCCAGCAGCCCCCAGAGATTTCTTGAGCAGTTCTTC; cdr3_aa: CASSPQRFLEQFF
j_call: TRBJ1-1; v_call: TRBV5-5; d_call: NA; clone_size: NA; cdr3_length: 14; cdr3_nt: TGTGCCAGCAGCCAGGGGTCCGATAGGACTGAAGCTTTCTTT; cdr3_aa: CASSQGSDRTEAFF
j_call: TRBJ1-2; v_call: TRBV12-3/TRBV12-4; d_call: TRBD1; clone_size: NA; cdr3_length: 13; cdr3_nt: TGTGCCAGCAGGGGGACAGGGGGCCGTGGCTACACCTTC; cdr3_aa: CASRGTGGRGYTF